A selection of T cell receptor beta chains follows, all from one sample in a study of siplizumab effects on memory and regulatory T cells. Libraries were prepared by immunoSEQ multiplex PCR; TCRdb keeps only in-frame clonotypes and omits some of them. The sample lists about 100,000 clones; 75% to 95% were seen once. Source material: CD4+ T cells sorted from blood. These receptors originate from a human donor in good health. Each CDR3 is given with its conserved first and last residue. The order of the fields is D gene, clone size, J gene, V gene, CDR3 DNA, CDR3 protein. The D gene is left open where the match is weak. The size field is filled for only some rows; it gives once, few, many or a size class.

>NA|NA|TRBJ1-6|TRBV28
TGTGCCAGCAGTCCCCACCCCGGGACCAATTCACCCCTCCACTTT
CASSPHPGTNSPLHF
>TRBD1|NA|TRBJ2-7|TRBV5-6
TGTGCCAGCAGCACCAGCCCCTACAGGGGGATTAGCTACGAGCAGTACTTC
CASSTSPYRGISYEQYF
>TRBD1|NA|TRBJ2-7|TRBV7-3
TGTGCCAGCAGCCCGACAGGGGGCTACGAGCAGTACTTC
CASSPTGGYEQYF
>TRBD1|NA|TRBJ2-7|TRBV19
TGTGCCAGTAGAAGATACGTCCAGGGGGCATACGAGCAGTACTTC
CASRRYVQGAYEQYF
>TRBD1|NA|TRBJ1-1|TRBV28
TGTGCCAGCAGTTCCACCGGGACAGGTTATGCTTTCTTT
CASSSTGTGYAFF
>NA|once|TRBJ2-1|TRBV5-6
TGTGCCAGCGGCCTTGGGAAAGAGCAGTTCTTC
CASGLGKEQFF
>NA|NA|TRBJ1-2|TRBV9
TGTGCCCGACCTAAAACAGGCCCTTGGTATGGCTACACCTTC
CARPKTGPWYGYTF
>NA|NA|TRBJ1-1|TRBV27
TGTGCCAGCAGTCCGCGGGACGCTCGCCAAGCTTTCTTT
CASSPRDARQAFF
>NA|NA|TRBJ1-1|TRBV5-1
TGCGCCAGCAGCTTGGACGGGATGAACACTGAAGCTTTCTTT
CASSLDGMNTEAFF
>NA|once|TRBJ2-5|TRBV6-6
TGTGCCAGCAGTTACCCGCTGGGGCGGGGCCAAGAGACCCAGTACTTC
CASSYPLGRGQETQYF
>TRBD1|NA|TRBJ1-2|TRBV18
TGTGCCAGCTCACACGGGACAGGTGATGGCTACACCTTC
CASSHGTGDGYTF
>NA|NA|TRBJ1-5|TRBV6-5
TGTGCCAGCAGTTACCAAGTAATCCAGCCCCAGCATTTT
CASSYQVIQPQHF
>TRBD2|once|TRBJ2-1|TRBV7-2
TGTGCCAGCAGCACGTCTAGCGGGGGATACAATGAGCAGTTCTTC
CASSTSSGGYNEQFF
>TRBD2|NA|TRBJ2-5|TRBV2
TGTGCCAGCAGTGTGACGACTAGCAAAGAGACCCAGTACTTC
CASSVTTSKETQYF
>NA|NA|TRBJ2-1|TRBV5-1
TGCGCCAGCAGTTTCACAGGGACTGAGCAGTTCTTC
CASSFTGTEQFF
>NA|NA|TRBJ2-7|TRBV7-8
TGTGCCAGCAGCTTAGTTAGTACAGCGCAATACGAGCAGTACTTC
CASSLVSTAQYEQYF
>NA|NA|TRBJ1-2|TRBV5-6
TGTGCCAGCAGCCTGCACTATGGCTACACCTTC
CASSLHYGYTF
>NA|NA|TRBJ2-2|TRBV11-3
TGTGCCAGCAGCGACGACATAAGGGCCGGGGAGCTGTTTTTT
CASSDDIRAGELFF
>NA|NA|TRBJ1-1|TRBV30
TGTGCCTGGAGTGTACAAATTCAGAACACTGAAGCTTTCTTT
CAWSVQIQNTEAFF
>NA|once|TRBJ1-1|TRBV10-3
TGTGCCATCAGTGAGCGTCAGGGTTTGGAAGCTTTCTTT
CAISERQGLEAFF
>NA|NA|TRBJ1-1|TRBV4-1
TGCGCCAGCAGCCAAGTTCGGAACACTGAAGCTTTCTTT
CASSQVRNTEAFF
>TRBD1|once|TRBJ1-6|TRBV5-1
TGCGCCAGCAGCCACGGGACAGGGACTGGATCACCCCTCCACTTT
CASSHGTGTGSPLHF
>NA|NA|TRBJ2-5|TRBV28
TGTGCCAGCAGTTCGGCAGGGGTGAAGGGAGAGACCCAGTACTTC
CASSSAGVKGETQYF
>NA|NA|TRBJ1-1|TRBV30
TGTGCCTCCACAGGGTATGGATTGAACACTGAAGCTTTCTTT
CASTGYGLNTEAFF
>NA|NA|TRBJ1-5|TRBV2
TGTGCCAGCATGACAGATTATAGCAATCAGCCCCAGCATTTT
CASMTDYSNQPQHF
>TRBD1|NA|TRBJ2-1|TRBV9
TGTGCCAGCAGCGTAGCCGGGACAGGGATTAATGAGCAGTTCTTC
CASSVAGTGINEQFF
>TRBD1|once|TRBJ2-1|TRBV11-2
TGTGCCAGCAGCACCCGGACAGGGTTGGACAATGAGCAGTTCTTC
CASSTRTGLDNEQFF
>TRBD1|once|TRBJ1-3|TRBV28
TGTGCCAGCAGCTCGCTCACAGGGGTCTATTTT
CASSSLTGVYF
>TRBD1|NA|TRBJ2-1|TRBV5-6
TGTGCCAGCAGCTACTACCGGGACAGCAACAATGAGCAGTTCTTC
CASSYYRDSNNEQFF
>NA|NA|TRBJ2-1|TRBV6-1
TGTGCCAGCACGCAGCCCAGTTTCGACAATGAGCAGTTCTTC
CASTQPSFDNEQFF
>NA|NA|TRBJ2-7|TRBV18
TGTGCCAGCTCACCTGGGACGGGGGCGTGGGTCGAGCAGTACTTC
CASSPGTGAWVEQYF
>NA|NA|TRBJ2-1|TRBV4-3
TGCGCCAGCAGCCAAGAGGACTCGGGCAATGAGCAGTTCTTC
CASSQEDSGNEQFF
>TRBD2|NA|TRBJ2-3|TRBV7-2
TGTGCCAGCAGCTCTACTAGCGGGGGTCCCTGGATCACAGATACGCAGTATTTT
CASSSTSGGPWITDTQYF
>TRBD1|NA|TRBJ1-1|TRBV11-3
TGTGCCAGCAGCTCCTACAGGGGTACTGAAGCTTTCTTT
CASSSYRGTEAFF
>NA|few|TRBJ1-1|TRBV7-2
TGTGCCAGCAGCTTAGGACAGCTGAACACTGAAGCTTTCTTT
CASSLGQLNTEAFF
>NA|NA|TRBJ1-2|TRBV7-2
TGTGCCAGCAGCTTCGTCCTAGAGAATGGCTACACCTTC
CASSFVLENGYTF
>NA|NA|TRBJ2-7|TRBV11-2
TGTGCCAGCAGCTGGGGCAGGAGCTCCTACGAGCAGTACTTC
CASSWGRSSYEQYF
>NA|NA|TRBJ2-7|TRBV18
TGTGCCAGCTCACCCGACAGCTACTACGAGCAGTACTTC
CASSPDSYYEQYF
>NA|NA|TRBJ2-3|TRBV13
TGTGCCAGCAGCTTAGATAGGGCGAGCACAGATACGCAGTATTTT
CASSLDRASTDTQYF
>NA|NA|TRBJ1-5|TRBV6-1
TGTGCCAGCCAGGGGATACAGGGAGATCAGCCCCAGCATTTT
CASQGIQGDQPQHF
>NA|NA|TRBJ2-1|TRBV7-6
TGTGCCAGCAGCTTATCAAGTTCGGTCGGGGGTGAGCAGTTCTTC
CASSLSSSVGGEQFF
>NA|NA|TRBJ1-3|TRBV30
TGTGCCTGGAGTGCCTCTGGAAACACCATATATTTT
CAWSASGNTIYF
>NA|NA|TRBJ2-5|TRBV11-2
TGTGCCAGCAGCTTGGGACGGAAAGAGACCCAGTACTTC
CASSLGRKETQYF
>NA|NA|TRBJ1-2|TRBV10-3
TGTGCCATCAGGAAACAGGGTGCCGGCTACACCTTC
CAIRKQGAGYTF